This T cell receptor (beta chain) derives from a study of shared clonotypes between healthy human individuals. Findings and caveats of the study: The sole specimen, blood, was sampled, and tissue repertoires likely differ.

As originally analysed: Owing to the provision of junction-only sequences devoid of quality scores by immunoSEQ, filtering differed. TCRdb's copy holds only in-frame clones and misses some; the assay was immunoSEQ multiplex PCR. V, J and clone size are taken as reported in that table, and D and trimming were inferred from the DNA itself. The sample has under 1,100,000 clones, about 76% seen once; the top ten hold approximately 1.5%. Turning to this clone: Its matching antigen is unknown. This likely reflects a read error, since a far larger clone is one base away.

All participating donors were Caucasian adults from Nashville, Tennessee. Germline V gives CDR1 SGHNT, CDR2 YENEEA. The CDR3 runs 13 residues. Trimming at V came to 5 bases and at J to 1 base, leaving 1 base not matched to a gene. The sequenced sample was memory CD4+ T cells sorted from blood. Subset given: CD45RA-negative fraction. This TCR came from a man younger than 30 in good health. The rearrangement links TRBV11-3 to TRBJ2-5; 7 positions agree with TRBD1. The CDR3 reads CASSDRVQETQYF. CDR3 nucleotides: TGTGCCAGCAGCGACAGGGTCCAAGAGACCCAGTACTTC.